A selection of T cell receptor beta chains follows, all from one sample in a study of long-term antiretroviral therapy in people with HIV. Libraries were prepared by immunoSEQ multiplex PCR; TCRdb keeps only in-frame clonotypes and omits some of them. The sample holds about 16,000 clones, about 85% seen once. The source material was unsorted PBMCs, sampled roughly 1.3 years before starting antiretroviral therapy. All receptors derive from a man aged 25-45 years with HIV. CDR3s include the opening cysteine and the closing phenylalanine or tryptophan. D genes are given only for firm matches. A clone size is listed for some rows: how often the clone was seen (once, few, many), or a class if it is expanded.

abundance,j_gene,v_gene,d_gene,CDR3nt,CDR3aa
once,TRBJ2-2,TRBV29-1,TRBD1,TGCAGCACAGGACAGGGTGGAACCGGGGAGCTGTTTTTT,CSTGQGGTGELFF
-,TRBJ1-1,TRBV27,-,TGTGCCAGCAGTCCCGGGACCGGATACACTGAAGCTTTCTTT,CASSPGTGYTEAFF
-,TRBJ2-7,TRBV15,TRBD1,TGTGCCACCAGCAGAACCGGGACAGGGTCCTACGAGCAGTACTTC,CATSRTGTGSYEQYF
-,TRBJ2-3,TRBV6-4,-,TGTGCCAGCAGTGACTCATTTGACAGGCCCAAAGATACGCAGTATTTT,CASSDSFDRPKDTQYF
few,TRBJ1-1,TRBV10-3,-,TGTGCCATCAGTGAAATTTCCGGACAGGAAGCTTTCTTT,CAISEISGQEAFF
-,TRBJ2-3,TRBV10-3,-,TGTGCCATCGGGGGGCGGGGGAGTTTCACAGATACGCAGTATTTT,CAIGGRGSFTDTQYF
-,TRBJ1-5,TRBV15,TRBD1,TGTGCCACCAGCAGTGTCGTTGGGACAGTCAATCAGCCCCAGCATTTT,CATSSVVGTVNQPQHF
-,TRBJ2-1,TRBV5-4,-,TGTGCCAGCAGCTTGGAGGGGAATGAGCAGTTCTTC,CASSLEGNEQFF
-,TRBJ1-1,TRBV7-8,-,TGTGCCAGCAGCTCTAGGGGGGGGTTCCTGGAGACTGAAGCTTTCTTT,CASSSRGGFLETEAFF
-,TRBJ2-7,TRBV7-9,-,TGTGCCAGCAGCCCGTTTTCCAGCGCCTACGAGCAGTACTTC,CASSPFSSAYEQYF
-,TRBJ1-1,TRBV5-6,-,TGTGCCAGCAGCTTAAAGACCCGGGACATGAACACTGAAGCTTTCTTT,CASSLKTRDMNTEAFF
-,TRBJ2-5,TRBV5-1,TRBD2,TGCGCCAGCAGCGCAGGACTAGCGGGGGGCCGCCAAGAGACCCAGTACTTC,CASSAGLAGGRQETQYF
-,TRBJ1-2,TRBV7-9,-,TGTGCCAGCAGCAAACTCGGGGAGAGGGACTATGGCTACACCTTC,CASSKLGERDYGYTF
-,TRBJ2-7,TRBV5-4,-,TGTGCCAGCAGCTTAGATACCTACGAGCAGTACTTC,CASSLDTYEQYF
-,TRBJ1-5,TRBV28,-,TGTGCCAGCAGTAACAGCAATCAGCCCCAGCATTTT,CASSNSNQPQHF
few,TRBJ1-3,TRBV7-6,-,TGTGCCAGCAGCCCGCTTTCCGGCGGGGGCGACCGGGGAAACACCATATATTTT,CASSPLSGGGDRGNTIYF
-,TRBJ1-3,TRBV6-5,-,TGTGCCAGCAGTTACTCGATTGGGCCTGGAAACACCATATATTTT,CASSYSIGPGNTIYF
-,TRBJ2-3,TRBV13,-,TGTGCCAGCAGCCCGGCGGATAGAAGCACAGATACGCAGTATTTT,CASSPADRSTDTQYF
-,TRBJ2-6,TRBV19,-,TGTGCCAGTAGTACCCTCTCCGCGGGCTCTGGGGCCAACGTCCTGACTTTC,CASSTLSAGSGANVLTF
-,TRBJ1-1,TRBV29-1,-,TGCAGCGGTGGACAGCGGGGCACTGAAGCTTTCTTT,CSGGQRGTEAFF
-,TRBJ2-7,TRBV18,-,TGTGCCAGCTCACCACCGCTTCAGGGCGAGCAGTACTTC,CASSPPLQGEQYF
-,TRBJ1-4,TRBV6-6,-,TGTGCCAGCAGTTTGGGCGAAAAACTGTTTTTT,CASSLGEKLFF
-,TRBJ1-1,TRBV6-5,-,TGTGCCAGCAGTCGCCCGGTGGGGGGGAACACTGAAGCTTTCTTT,CASSRPVGGNTEAFF
-,TRBJ2-2,TRBV6-6,TRBD1,TGTGCCAGCAGACCCGACAGGGGGAACACCGGGGAGCTGTTTTTT,CASRPDRGNTGELFF
-,TRBJ1-4,TRBV18,TRBD1,TGTGCCAGCACGTTCGACAGGGATGAAAAACTGTTTTTT,CASTFDRDEKLFF
-,TRBJ2-3,TRBV9,TRBD2,TGTGCCAGCAGCGTAGTTGGTTTAGCTAGCGGGAGAGATACGCAGTATTTT,CASSVVGLASGRDTQYF
-,TRBJ2-6,TRBV7-3,-,TGTGCCAGCAGGCCTACATCCTCTGGGGCCAACGTCCTGACTTTC,CASRPTSSGANVLTF
-,TRBJ2-1,TRBV7-9,TRBD1,TGTGCCAGCAGCTTAAACAGGGGGCAGTTCTTC,CASSLNRGQFF
-,TRBJ2-5,TRBV19,TRBD2,TGTGCCAGTAGCTCTCGCACCGGGACTAGGCAAGAGACCCAGTACTTC,CASSSRTGTRQETQYF
-,TRBJ2-3,TRBV5-8,-,TGTGCCAGCACCCCCCAGGCAGATACGCAGTATTTT,CASTPQADTQYF
-,TRBJ1-2,TRBV19,TRBD1,TGTGCCAGTAGTTTACAGGGGAACGGGGGCTACACCTTC,CASSLQGNGGYTF
-,TRBJ1-1,TRBV6-5,TRBD1,TGTGCCAGCAGTTTAAGGACAGGGGCGCTAGCTTTCTTT,CASSLRTGALAFF
once,TRBJ1-3,TRBV6-1,-,TGTGCCAGCAGCGAACAGGGCAATGGAAACACCATATATTTT,CASSEQGNGNTIYF
-,TRBJ2-3,TRBV4-2,-,TGTGCCAGCAGCCAAGGAAGGACCGTTAGCACAGATACGCAGTATTTT,CASSQGRTVSTDTQYF
-,TRBJ1-1,TRBV10-3,-,TGTGCCATCAACGGAGGGAACACTGAAGCTTTCTTT,CAINGGNTEAFF
-,TRBJ2-1,TRBV19,TRBD2,TGTGCCAGTAGAAATCCGGGACTAGCGGGAGACAATGAGCAGTTCTTC,CASRNPGLAGDNEQFF
-,TRBJ1-4,TRBV29-1,TRBD1,TGCAGCGTTCGACCCGGGACAGGGGATGAACTGTTTTTT,CSVRPGTGDELFF
-,TRBJ2-3,TRBV4-1,TRBD1,TGCGCCAGCAGCCACGAATATGGGACAGGCCACACAGATACGCAGTATTTT,CASSHEYGTGHTDTQYF
-,TRBJ1-1,TRBV19,-,TGTGCCAGTGAATTCCGGGGGGGCACTGAAGCTTTCTTT,CASEFRGGTEAFF
-,TRBJ2-5,TRBV7-7,TRBD1,TGTGCTAGCAGCTTTGGGACAGGGGTAGAGACCCAGTACTTC,CASSFGTGVETQYF
-,TRBJ1-6,TRBV6-1,-,TGTGCCAGCAGTGCCCAACCCTCCAACGATTCACCCCTCCACTTT,CASSAQPSNDSPLHF
-,TRBJ2-3,TRBV10-3,-,TGTGCCATATATGCCGGGTCCCCTACAGATACGCAGTATTTT,CAIYAGSPTDTQYF
-,TRBJ1-2,TRBV5-1,-,TGCGCCAGCAGCTTGGGAGTCCCGGGGTGGGAACTTGATGGCTACACCTTC,CASSLGVPGWELDGYTF
once,TRBJ1-6,TRBV6-1,-,TGTGCCAGCAGTGAAGAGGGCTCCTATAATTCACCCCTCCACTTT,CASSEEGSYNSPLHF
once,TRBJ1-2,TRBV6-5,-,TGTGCCAGTGCACGGGACGGAGGCACTAACTATGGCTACACCTTC,CASARDGGTNYGYTF
-,TRBJ2-1,TRBV5-4,-,TGTGCCAGCAGCTCCTGGGGCTTAATTGAGCAGTTCTTC,CASSSWGLIEQFF
once,TRBJ2-1,TRBV5-6,TRBD2,TGTGCCAGCAGCTTGGATTTGGGACTAGGGTGGAATGAGCAGTTCTTC,CASSLDLGLGWNEQFF
few,TRBJ2-2,TRBV19,TRBD2,TGTGCCAGTAGTATGGGACTAGCGGGGGGAACCGGGGAGCTGTTTTTT,CASSMGLAGGTGELFF
medium-sized,TRBJ1-6,TRBV10-3,TRBD1,TGTGCCATCAGCACAGGGGAAAATTCACCCCTCCACTTT,CAISTGENSPLHF
-,TRBJ1-2,TRBV19,-,TGTGCCAGTAGTACCAGCCAGGATCTGTATGGCTACACCTTC,CASSTSQDLYGYTF
-,TRBJ2-7,TRBV5-1,-,TGCGCCAGCAGCCAAACCCCCCGGATGACCAACTCCGAGCAGTACTTC,CASSQTPRMTNSEQYF
-,TRBJ2-7,TRBV18,-,TGTGCCAGCTCACCAGGGAGGTACGAGCAGTACTTC,CASSPGRYEQYF
-,TRBJ2-7,TRBV5-1,-,TGCGCCAGCAGCTTGCGGGGCCAGGGTTCCTACGAGCAGTACTTC,CASSLRGQGSYEQYF
-,TRBJ2-2,TRBV2,-,TGTGCCAGCAGGACGGACGGGGAGCTGTTTTTT,CASRTDGELFF
-,TRBJ1-1,TRBV7-9,-,TGTGCCAGCAGCTCCGTTAGGGGAATGAACACTGAAGCTTTCTTT,CASSSVRGMNTEAFF
-,TRBJ2-1,TRBV14,TRBD1,TGTGCCAGCAGCCCCGGAACGGGGGGACAGGGCAGTGTTGAGCAGTTCTTC,CASSPGTGGQGSVEQFF
once,TRBJ2-2,TRBV11-3,TRBD1,TGTGCCAGCAGCTTGTTGCCCTGGGACAGATCCACCGGGGAGCTGTTTTTT,CASSLLPWDRSTGELFF
-,TRBJ1-1,TRBV29-1,-,TGCAGCGCCTGGGGAATGGGGACTCAGGGAGCTTTCTTT,CSAWGMGTQGAFF
-,TRBJ1-6,TRBV6-1,-,TGTGCCAGCAGTGAGGGGACGGAAAATTCACCCCTCCACTTT,CASSEGTENSPLHF